Listed here are 20 T cell receptor beta chains from one sample, sequenced in a study of T cell repertoires in cytomegalovirus infection. TCRdb re-analysed the reads in MiXCR, keeping a single row per CDR3 protein. The top ten hold around 3.2% of the sample, which has fewer than 200,000 distinct CDR3 sequences, approximately 19% seen once. The sample was PBMCs. The receptors originated from a human donor in good health (CMV status not recorded). Some clones in this sample may be carry-over from other donors' samples.

Many counts were recorded for this clonotype. This rearrangement joins TRBV7-8 to TRBJ1-5; D may be TRBD1 (5 bases). The germline V and J ends were trimmed by 5 bases and 7 bases, with 15 bases remaining between them. The CDR3 totals 14 residues. CDR1 and CDR2 (germline): SGHVS, FQNEAQ. CDR3: CASSEGLLGQPQHF. The CDR3 DNA is TGTGCCAGCAGCGAGGGGCTCCTGGGACAGCCCCAGCATTTT.

This clonotype was picked up many times. V usage is TRBV7-3 and J usage is TRBJ2-3, with 9 bases that match TRBD1. Germline V lookup: CDR1 SGHTA, CDR2 FQGTGA. There are 15 residues in the CDR3. Unmatched junction bases numbered 7, after V lost 5 bases and J lost 4 bases. The CDR3 spells CASSGTGGSSDTQYF. CDR3 in DNA: TGTGCCAGCAGCGGCACAGGGGGCTCTTCAGATACGCAGTATTTT. Full variable domain (remainder filled in from reference TRBV7-3 and TRBJ2-3): GAGVSQTPSNKVTEKGKYVELRCDPISGHTALYWYRQSLGQGPEFLIYFQGTGAADDSGLPNDRFFAVRPEGSVSTLKIQRTERGDSAVYLCASSGTGGSSDTQYFGPGTRLTVL.

This sequence joins TRBV12-3 or TRBV12-4 and TRBJ1-6, with D perhaps TRBD1 (5 bases). With 6 bases removed from V and 6 bases from J, the gap between germline ends came to 15 bases. The CDR3 has 15 amino acids. CDR3 sequence reads: CASSSPWQGNSPLHF. The DNA for the CDR3 is TGTGCCAGCAGCTCGCCGTGGCAGGGTAATTCACCCCTCCACTTT.

In this sample, this clonotype turned up a few times. V and J are TRBV28 and TRBJ1-2, with D tentatively TRBD1 (5 bases). Germline V CDR1 and CDR2: MDHEN, SYDVKM. V lost 5 bases, J lost 9 bases, and 19 bases lay in between. The CDR3 consists of 14 residues. The CDR3 loop reads CASSEPGRTASYTF. Here the CDR3 DNA reads TGTGCCAGCAGTGAACCGGGACGTACCGCGAGCTACACCTTC.

The rearrangement joins TRBV7-2 to TRBJ1-5; D not certain. Trimming pared 2 bases from V and 1 base from J, leaving 9 bases between. CDR1 is SGHTA and CDR2 is FQGNSA in the germline V gene. This CDR3 comprises 15 residues. The CDR3 bases are TGTGCCAGCAGCTTATTGGCCAGCAGCAATCAGCCCCAGCATTTT. Translation gives CASSLLASSNQPQHF.

Ten or more counts support this clonotype. This chain joins TRBV12-3 or TRBV12-4 and TRBJ1-1; D is ambiguous. The CDR3 loop spans 14 amino acids. V was shortened by 3 bases and J by 4 bases, with 12 bases between the two germline ends. As DNA, the CDR3 is TGTGCCAGCAGTTTGGGCCCGGGCAGCACTGAAGCTTTCTTT. It codes for CASSLGPGSTEAFF.

CDR3 sequence reads: CASSIAARNNSPLHF. The CDR3 DNA reads as TGTGCCAGTAGTATAGCAGCACGGAATAATTCACCCCTCCACTTT. The rearrangement links TRBV19 to TRBJ1-6; no firm D call. CDR3 length: 15 residues. Germline assignment: CDR1 LNHDA and CDR2 SQIVND (reference sequence). V dropped 1 base and J dropped 5 bases, with 9 bases sitting between them.

The chain has TRBV7-2 and TRBJ2-4; D remains ambiguous. The CDR3 spans 14 residues. V was trimmed by 2 bases and J by 6 bases, leaving 11 bases between them. Germline CDR1 SGHTA, CDR2 FQGNSA. DNA of the CDR3: TGTGCCAGCAGCTTATCAGCCGTCGGAAACATTCAGTACTTC. Protein: CASSLSAVGNIQYF.

The gene calls are TRBV28 and TRBJ2-1; D gene uncertain. This CDR3 region has 17 residues. Germline CDR1 MDHEN, CDR2 SYDVKM. The ends were cut back, 5 bases at V and 0 bases at J, with 17 bases in the middle. This CDR3 is CASSPTKDTLSYNEQFF. In nucleotides, the CDR3 is TGTGCCAGCAGTCCGACAAAAGACACGCTCTCCTACAATGAGCAGTTCTTC.

This clonotype has more than one count but fewer than ten. This chain's CDR3 is CASSSVSTDTQYF. The CDR3 DNA is TGTGCCAGTAGTTCGGTTAGCACAGATACGCAGTATTTT. The J gene is TRBJ2-3, the V gene TRBV19, with D hard to call. Trimming removed 5 bases from V and 0 bases from J, with 6 bases in between. The CDR3 sequence is 13 residues long. Germline CDR1 is LNHDA and CDR2 is SQIVND (reference sequence).

This clonotype has ten or more counts. The chain recombines TRBV12-3 or TRBV12-4 with TRBJ1-5; 8 bases match TRBD1. The CDR3 sequence is 14 residues long. V gave up 7 bases and J gave up 6 bases; unmatched junction bases: 8. The CDR3 sequence: CASTTTGVGQPQHF. DNA of the CDR3: TGTGCCAGCACAACGACAGGGGTGGGTCAGCCCCAGCATTTT.

This clonotype was found many times. This chain uses TRBV4-3 with TRBJ2-3; D unresolved. V lost 0 bases and J lost 5, with 18 bases in between. The CDR3 covers 17 residues. The germline V gene has CDR1 LGHNA and CDR2 YSLEER. The CDR3 sequence: CASSQEPTGRGQDTQYF. CDR3 nucleotide sequence: TGCGCCAGCAGCCAAGAGCCGACGGGTAGAGGTCAAGATACGCAGTATTTT.

The chain joins TRBV7-2 to TRBJ2-3; D gene unclear. The germline CDR1 and CDR2 sequences are SGHTA and FQGNSA. The CDR3 runs to 14 residues. Trimming shortened V by 2 bases and J by 6 bases, and 12 bases separated the two germline ends. The CDR3 loop is CASSLFSAADTQYF. CDR3 DNA: TGTGCCAGCAGCTTATTTAGTGCCGCCGATACGCAGTATTTT.

Of note for this clonotype: One end of the junction does not line up with germline, which may come from a read error. The chain joins TRBV4-1 to TRBJ1-2; TRBD1 might be the D (5 bases). CDR1 and CDR2 from the germline V gene are MGHRA and YSYEKL. This CDR3 region has 16 residues. CDR3 in DNA: TGTGCCAGCAGCCAAGATACGCAGGGAGATCCCTATGGCTACACCTTC. The encoded protein is CASSQDTQGDPYGYTF.

This clonotype was counted ten times or more. The chain links TRBV19 to TRBJ1-6; D is uncertain. V was pared by 3 bases and J by 5 bases, with 14 bases between. Germline V CDR1 and CDR2: LNHDA, SQIVND (reference sequence). The CDR3 spans 16 residues. DNA for the CDR3: TGTGCCAGTAGTATCTCGACAAGGAGAGATAATTCACCCCTCCACTTT. Residues: CASSISTRRDNSPLHF.

This clonotype was counted ten times or more. CDR3 nucleotides: TGTGCCAGTAGAACCGGGACACAGATCAACAATGAGCAGTTCTTC. This translates into CASRTGTQINNEQFF. The chain is built from TRBV19 and TRBJ2-1; the D gene is possibly TRBD1 (6 bases). This CDR3 has 15 amino acids. Trimming removed 6 bases at V and 5 bases at J, with 17 bases between. CDR1 LNHDA and CDR2 SQIVND come from the germline V gene (reference sequence).

V and J are TRBV5-1 and TRBJ1-4, with a tentative D call TRBD1 (5 bases). The CDR3 contains 16 residues. Germline V gene data show CDR1 as SGHRS and CDR2 as YFSETQ. Trimming pared 1 base from V and 3 bases from J, leaving 13 bases between. CDR3 nucleotides: TGCGCCAGCAGCTTGAGGCCCAGGGCACCTAATGAAAAACTGTTTTTT. It codes for CASSLRPRAPNEKLFF.

This clonotype was detected a few times. The V gene is TRBV5-4, the J gene TRBJ2-7, with 7 bases fitting TRBD1. Germline V gives CDR1 SGHNT, CDR2 YYREEE (reference sequence). With V trimmed by 4 bases and J by 2 bases, 3 bases remained unmatched. The CDR3 totals 13 residues. CDR3 protein: CASSHGQAYEQYF. As DNA, the CDR3 is TGTGCCAGCAGCCACGGACAGGCCTACGAGCAGTACTTC.

The table lists this clonotype with a few counts. The chain has TRBV9 and TRBJ1-5, with D possibly matching TRBD1 (5 bases). V was shortened by 7 bases and J by 6 bases, with 14 bases between the two germline ends. From germline, CDR1 is SGDLS and CDR2 YYNGEE. CDR3 size: 13 residues. The CDR3 region has the DNA TGTGCCAGCGGTCCGGGGCCTAGTCAGCCCCAGCATTTT. Amino acids: CASGPGPSQPQHF.

The chain links TRBV6-2 or TRBV6-3 to TRBJ2-1; no reliable D call. The germline gives CDR1 MNHEY, CDR2 SVGEGT. The germline V and J ends were trimmed by 2 bases and 3 bases, with 11 bases remaining between them. This CDR3 has 15 amino acids. The CDR3 here is CASSYDNRNYNEQFF. Here the CDR3 DNA reads TGTGCCAGCAGTTACGACAACAGAAACTACAATGAGCAGTTCTTC.